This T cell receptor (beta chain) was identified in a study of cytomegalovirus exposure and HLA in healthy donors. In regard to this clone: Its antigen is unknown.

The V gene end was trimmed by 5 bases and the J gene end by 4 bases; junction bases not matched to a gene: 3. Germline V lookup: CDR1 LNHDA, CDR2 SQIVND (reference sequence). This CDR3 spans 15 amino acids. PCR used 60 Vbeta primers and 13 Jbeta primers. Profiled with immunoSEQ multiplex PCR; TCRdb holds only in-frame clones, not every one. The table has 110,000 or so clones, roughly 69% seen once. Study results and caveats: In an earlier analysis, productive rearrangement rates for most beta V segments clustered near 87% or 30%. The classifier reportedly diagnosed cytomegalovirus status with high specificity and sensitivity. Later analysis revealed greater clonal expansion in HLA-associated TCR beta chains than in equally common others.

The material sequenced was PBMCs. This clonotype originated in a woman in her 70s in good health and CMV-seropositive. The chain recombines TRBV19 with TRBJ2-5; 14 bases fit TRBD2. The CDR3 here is CASSAGLAGAETQYF. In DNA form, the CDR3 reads TGTGCCAGTAGTGCGGGACTAGCGGGGGCAGAGACCCAGTACTTC. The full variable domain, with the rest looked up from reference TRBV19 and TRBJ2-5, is DGGITQSPKYLFRKEGQNVTLSCEQNLNHDAMYWYRQDPGQGLRLIYYSQIVNDFQKGDIAEGYSVSREKKESFPLTVTSAQKNPTAFYLCASSAGLAGAETQYFGPGTRLLVL.